This T cell receptor (beta chain) comes out of a study of monozygotic twins with inflammatory bowel disease. Study outcomes and limitations: Versus healthy twins, IBD patients showed fewer clonotypes shared with others, especially with disease activity. Evidence did not back any single strong signal or clonotype linked to IBD.

As regards this clonotype: Antigen unknown.

In preparing each TCR library, about 3,500 ng of total RNA was used. Through template switching, UMIs that included a 6-nucleotide sample barcode were added. TCRdb re-called the 5' RACE reads and shows each CDR3 protein once, DNA omitted. This sample's clone table lists some 190,000 distinct CDR3 sequences. Specimen: blood. This TCR was recovered from a human donor with ulcerative colitis or Crohn's disease, or a healthy co-twin of an affected twin (not recorded which).

The CDR3 region is CAGSPPGTGHEKLFF. The gene calls are TRBV4-2 and TRBJ1-4; lacking DNA, the TRBD1 call made by TCRdb goes unchecked. Germline-derived CDR1 and CDR2 are LGHNA and YNFKEQ. The CDR3 is 15 residues long.